This T cell receptor (beta chain) was identified during a study of T cell repertoires in cytomegalovirus infection. The wider study: Matching HLA type, along with CMV infection, was indicated by public TCR beta signatures. General study findings and limits: Cumulative public TCR beta family frequency identified CMV carriers with the relevant HLA. Clonotypes of TCR beta that were HLA-C-restricted and CMV-specific dominated the ex vivo response.

The germline gives CDR1 MNHEY, CDR2 SVGEGT. The length of the CDR3 is 18 residues. The J segment lost 7 bases and the V segment lost 7 bases, leaving 18 bases of the junction unmatched. Turning to this clonotype: Its specificity is not known.

TCRdb called the reads again in MiXCR, with one record for every CDR3 protein. The sample has around 300,000 distinct CDR3 sequences; roughly 25% are singletons. The chain recombines TRBV6-2 or TRBV6-3 with TRBJ2-1; 11 bases align to TRBD2. The sample consisted of cultured PBMCs, taken from culture after CMV antigen stimulation. The receptor was isolated from a human donor in good health (CMV status not recorded). Some clones in this sample may be carry-over from other donors' samples. CDR3: CASTPTLAGVGSGNEQFF. The CDR3 DNA follows: TGTGCCAGCACCCCTACACTAGCGGGAGTCGGTAGTGGGAATGAGCAGTTCTTC.